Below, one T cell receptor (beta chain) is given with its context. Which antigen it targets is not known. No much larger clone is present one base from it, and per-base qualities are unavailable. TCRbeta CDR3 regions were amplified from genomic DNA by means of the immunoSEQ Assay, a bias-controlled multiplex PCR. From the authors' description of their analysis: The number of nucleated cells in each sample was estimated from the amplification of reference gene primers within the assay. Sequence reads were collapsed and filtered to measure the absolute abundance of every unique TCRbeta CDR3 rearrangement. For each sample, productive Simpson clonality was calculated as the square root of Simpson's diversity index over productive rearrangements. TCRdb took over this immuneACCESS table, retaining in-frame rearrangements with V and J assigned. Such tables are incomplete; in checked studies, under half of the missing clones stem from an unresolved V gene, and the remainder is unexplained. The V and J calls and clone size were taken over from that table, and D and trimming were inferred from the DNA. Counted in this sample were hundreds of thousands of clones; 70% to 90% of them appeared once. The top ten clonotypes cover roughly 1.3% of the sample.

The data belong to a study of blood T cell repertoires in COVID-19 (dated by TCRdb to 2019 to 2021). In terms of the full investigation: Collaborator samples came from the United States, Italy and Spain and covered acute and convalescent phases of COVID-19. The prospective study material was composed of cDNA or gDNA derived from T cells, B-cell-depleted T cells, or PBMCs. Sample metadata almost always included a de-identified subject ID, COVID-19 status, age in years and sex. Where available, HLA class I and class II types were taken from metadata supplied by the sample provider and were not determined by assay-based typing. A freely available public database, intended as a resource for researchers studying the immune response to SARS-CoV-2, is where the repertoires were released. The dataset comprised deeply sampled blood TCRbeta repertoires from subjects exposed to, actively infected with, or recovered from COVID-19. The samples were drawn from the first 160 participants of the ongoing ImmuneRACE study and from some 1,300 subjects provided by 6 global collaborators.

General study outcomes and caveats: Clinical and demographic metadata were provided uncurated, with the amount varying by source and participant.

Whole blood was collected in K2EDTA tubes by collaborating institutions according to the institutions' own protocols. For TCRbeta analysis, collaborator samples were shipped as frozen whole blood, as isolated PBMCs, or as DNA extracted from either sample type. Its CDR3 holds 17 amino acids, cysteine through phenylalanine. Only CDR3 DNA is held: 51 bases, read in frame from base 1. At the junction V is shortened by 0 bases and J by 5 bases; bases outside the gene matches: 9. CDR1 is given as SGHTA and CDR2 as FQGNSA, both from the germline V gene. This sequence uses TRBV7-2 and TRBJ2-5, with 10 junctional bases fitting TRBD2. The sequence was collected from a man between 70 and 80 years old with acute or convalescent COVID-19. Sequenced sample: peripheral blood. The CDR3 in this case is CASSLALLAGRLETQYF. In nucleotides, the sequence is TGTGCCAGCAGCTTAGCGCTACTAGCGGGGCGGCTGGAGACCCAGTACTTC.